These 8 T cell receptor beta chains came from one sample sequenced in a study of cytomegalovirus exposure and HLA in healthy donors. The PCR made use of 60 Vbeta and 13 Jbeta primers. Only in-frame clones appear in the TCRdb table, and some are missing; sequencing was by immunoSEQ multiplex PCR. The repertoire table contains about 190,000 clones. The sample comprised PBMCs. All receptors come from a woman younger than 45 in good health and CMV-seropositive.

The rearrangement uses TRBV5-6 and TRBJ2-7, with 10 bases that match TRBD1. After removal of 5 bases from V and 3 bases from J, the junction contained 5 bases not matched to a gene. Germline V CDR1 and CDR2: SGHDT, YYEEEE. The CDR3 consists of 14 residues. CDR3: CASSTDRGFYEQYF. In DNA form, the CDR3 reads TGTGCCAGCAGTACGGACAGGGGGTTCTACGAGCAGTACTTC.

The chain links TRBV20-1 to TRBJ1-1, with unresolved D. This CDR3 is 11 amino acids long. The ends were cut back, 5 bases at V and 6 bases at J, with 10 bases in the middle. CDR1 and CDR2 from the germline V gene are DFQATT and SNEGSKA (reference sequence). CDR3 DNA: TGCAGTGCTGACGAGGTCCCTGAAGCTTTCTTT. Protein: CSADEVPEAFF.

V gene TRBV4-1 combines with J gene TRBJ1-6, with 7 positions matching TRBD1. Germline V gives CDR1 MGHRA, CDR2 YSYEKL. The CDR3 spans 16 residues. The V segment lost 6 bases and the J segment 8 bases; nucleotides outside the gene matches: 13. Here the CDR3 reads CASSQRATGSDSPLHF. CDR3 bases: TGCGCCAGCAGTCAAAGGGCGACAGGGTCGGATTCACCCCTCCACTTT.

The chain couples TRBV5-1 to TRBJ1-1; TRBD1 aligns across 7 bases. J was trimmed by 4 bases and V by 1 base; bases with no gene match: 7. The germline V gene has CDR1 SGHRS and CDR2 YFSETQ. The CDR3 covers 15 residues. In nucleotides, the CDR3 is TGCGCCAGCAGCTTGAAGGGGGCATCTAGCACTGAAGCTTTCTTT. It is translated as CASSLKGASSTEAFF.

The J gene is TRBJ2-1, the V gene TRBV4-3; a weak D match, TRBD2 (6 bases). The germline gives CDR1 LGHNA, CDR2 YSLEER. Trimming removed 1 base at V and 3 bases at J, with 16 bases between. The CDR3 extends over 17 amino acids. The CDR3 DNA reads as TGCGCCAGCAGCCAAGCCGGACCGCGGGGCCTCTACAATGAGCAGTTCTTC. This gives the protein CASSQAGPRGLYNEQFF.

This sequence joins TRBV2 and TRBJ1-6; 9 nucleotides line up with TRBD1. The germline gives CDR1 SNHLY, CDR2 FYNNEI. With V trimmed by 8 bases and J by 8 bases, 4 bases remained unmatched. This CDR3 region has 13 residues. The CDR3 nucleotides are TGTGCCAGCCACAGGGGGCGCGATTCACCCCTCCACTTT. This translates into CASHRGRDSPLHF.

CDR3 loop: CASKGQGNNEQFF. The CDR3 nucleotides read TGTGCCAGCAAGGGACAGGGAAACAATGAGCAGTTCTTC. The chain links TRBV2 to TRBJ2-1, with 9 positions matching TRBD1. Per germline, CDR1 SNHLY and CDR2 FYNNEI. CDR3 size: 13 residues. V shed 7 bases and J 5 bases; nucleotides not matched to a gene: 3.

This chain links TRBV5-4 with TRBJ2-3; tentatively, D is TRBD2 (5 bases). Germline-derived CDR1 and CDR2 are SGHNT and YYREEE (reference sequence). V lost 4 bases, J lost 5 bases, and 14 bases lay in between. The CDR3 length is 14 residues. CDR3 in DNA: TGTGCCAGCAGCCTCTCGGACTGGAGAGATACGCAGTATTTT. Encoded protein: CASSLSDWRDTQYF.